A single sample is the source of the 9 T cell receptor beta chains below, sequenced in a study of blood T cell repertoires in COVID-19 (dated by TCRdb to the early 2020s). Library method: the immunoSEQ multiplex PCR assay. The immuneACCESS repertoire file appears here via TCRdb, limited to in-frame rearrangements. These files lack a portion of the clones; in checked studies, under half of the deficit traces to unresolved V genes, and the cause of the others is not known. The sample table shows approximately 500,000 clones, and approximately 83% are seen once. The ten largest make up more than 3% of the sample. The sample taken for sequencing was peripheral blood. The source of these receptors is a human donor in a cohort sampled during active COVID-19.

V is TRBV5-1 and J is TRBJ1-2, with no clear D. Germline CDR1 and CDR2: SGHRS and YFSETQ. This CDR3 contains 12 residues. V was shortened by 2 bases and J by 5 bases, with 7 bases between the two germline ends. CDR3 bases: TGCGCCAGCAGCTTCGACTTATATGGCTACACCTTC. As protein: CASSFDLYGYTF.

The chain recombines TRBV27 with TRBJ2-5; D may be TRBD1 (6 bases). Trimming cost V 5 bases and J 7 bases, with 14 bases left between them. The germline V gene encodes CDR1 MNHEY and CDR2 SMNVEV (reference sequence). The CDR3 runs 13 residues. The chain's CDR3 is CASSNRGKMTQYF. CDR3 DNA: TGTGCCAGCAGTAATAGGGGGAAGATGACCCAGTACTTC.

The gene calls are TRBV7-9 and TRBJ1-6; 8 positions agree with TRBD1. Trimming cost V 6 bases and J 7 bases; bases outside gene matches: 8. CDR1 SEHNR and CDR2 FQNEAQ come from the germline V gene (reference sequence). This CDR3 has 15 amino acids. CDR3 amino acids: CASSGQGIPNSPLHF. CDR3 DNA: TGTGCCAGCAGTGGACAGGGTATACCCAATTCACCCCTCCACTTT.

This rearrangement joins TRBV12-3 or TRBV12-4 to TRBJ1-3, with D perhaps matching TRBD1 (6 bases). The CDR3 is 13 residues long. V lost 6 bases and J lost 5, with 11 bases in between. CDR3 DNA sequence: TGTGCCAGCAGATCGGGACAAAGAAACACCATATATTTT. It translates to CASRSGQRNTIYF.

Here the CDR3 DNA reads TGTGCCAGCTCACCGGTTAACCGGCAGGGTTTTGGGACTAATGAAAAACTGTTTTTT. Protein: CASSPVNRQGFGTNEKLFF. The chain carries TRBV18 and TRBJ1-4; D possibly corresponds to TRBD1 (5 bases). Germline V gene lookup returns CDR1 KGHSH and CDR2 LQKENI. Trimming stripped 3 bases from V and 2 bases from J, with 22 bases between. The CDR3 is 19 amino acids.

The chain links TRBV7-2 to TRBJ2-1; D is perhaps TRBD2 (5 bases). CDR3 size: 14 residues. V lost 6 bases to trimming and J lost 1 base, with 10 bases between them. Per germline, CDR1 SGHTA and CDR2 FQGNSA. In DNA form, the CDR3 reads TGTGCCAGCAGATTTAGCGCGTCCTACAATGAGCAGTTCTTC. It encodes CASRFSASYNEQFF.

J is TRBJ2-5 and V is TRBV5-6; a possible D gene is TRBD2 (6 bases). V was cut by 2 bases and J by 5 bases, with 13 bases left in between. Germline V gene sequence: CDR1 SGHDT, CDR2 YYEEEE. The CDR3 has 14 amino acids. CDR3 loop: CASSFPAGWETQYF. In DNA, the CDR3 is TGTGCCAGCAGCTTTCCCGCGGGATGGGAGACCCAGTACTTC. Full variable domain (rest looked up from reference TRBV5-6 and TRBJ2-5): DAGVTQSPTHLIKTRGQQVTLRCSPKSGHDTVSWYQQALGQGPQFIFQYYEEEERQRGNFPDRFSGHQFPNYSSELNVNALLLGDSALYLCASSFPAGWETQYFGPGTRLLVL.

The rearrangement uses TRBV12-3 or TRBV12-4 and TRBJ2-5; the match to TRBD2 covers 7 bases. The CDR3 totals 13 residues. V trimming: 7 bases; J trimming: 5 bases; junction bases outside the gene matches: 7. For the CDR3, the DNA is TGTGCCAGCAAAATTAACGGGAGGGAGACCCAGTACTTC. It codes for CASKINGRETQYF.

CDR3 sequence (DNA): TGTGCCTGGAGTGTCGGGGGTAATGAAAAACTGTTTTTT. The encoded protein is CAWSVGGNEKLFF. The V call is TRBV30, the J call TRBJ1-4, with a tentative D call TRBD1 (5 bases). This CDR3 has 13 amino acids. Per the germline V gene, CDR1 is GTSNPN and CDR2 is SVGIG (reference sequence). With 0 bases removed from V and 4 bases from J, the gap between germline ends came to 6 bases.